This TCR beta chain was identified in a study of T cell repertoires in cytomegalovirus infection (dated by TCRdb to about 2019). About the investigation overall: Donor HLA type was relevant to the analysis, because carriage of CMV infection together with the matching HLA type was indicated by public TCR beta signatures.

Instrument used: Illumina HiSeq 1500. The public reads were quality trimmed at Q25 with fastp and then assembled into clones with MiXCR by TCRdb, keeping productive beta chains. Identical CDR3 proteins give one entry, which carries the most common genes and DNA. In all, the sample holds approximately 550,000 distinct CDR3 sequences, and 15% to 20% of those were seen once. More than 20% of the sample rests with the top ten. The paper's findings and limits, for the study overall: The ex vivo response was dominated by HLA-C-restricted CMV-specific TCR beta clonotypes, and the single most frequent clonotype in two of eight donors was supplied by these HLA-C-restricted clonotypes. Cumulative frequency of public TCR beta family members discriminated carriers of CMV infection plus the relevant HLA type in this cohort and an independent 352-donor cohort.

V is reduced by 2 bases and J by 6 bases, leaving a spacing of 5 bases between them. From a lookup of the germline V gene (reference sequence), CDR1 and CDR2 are SEHNR and FQNEAQ. The cysteine opens and the phenylalanine closes a CDR3 of 12 amino acids. Only the CDR3 portion is preserved as DNA: 36 bases, with reading frame beginning at the first base. This clonotype was detected ten times or more. Its target antigen remains unknown. The input lacks base qualities; no much larger clone sits a single base away. This TCR derives from a human donor in good health (CMV status not recorded). Some clones in this sample may be carry-over from other donors' samples. Sequenced input: CD8+ T cells from PBMCs. The V gene is TRBV7-9 and the J gene is TRBJ2-1, with the D gene too uncertain to name. The CDR3 has the sequence CASSLTFNEQFF. Here is the DNA: TGTGCCAGCAGCTTAACCTTCAATGAGCAGTTCTTC.